At least ten counts were recorded for the clone carrying this T cell receptor beta chain. Its antigen is unidentified. This sample is part of a study of TIL therapy for anti-PD-1-resistant metastatic lung cancer. Across the whole study: Median tumor PD-L1 proportion score was under 6.5%. Tumors carried a median 1.5 non-synonymous mutations per megabase.

V gave up 1 base and J gave up 4 bases, with 11 bases separating them. There are 14 residues in the CDR3. The V gene's germline CDR1 is SGHDT and CDR2 YYEEEE. The immunoSEQ assay was v3. Using immunoSEQ multiplex PCR, the repertoire was profiled, and TCRdb retains in-frame clones only, with some absent. The sample has tens of thousands of clones, over 65% seen once. Study-level results: Treatment-naive, never-smoker and oncogene-addicted patients were overrepresented in this highly selected cohort. Compared with baseline intratumoral T cells, expanded TIL cultures were more clonal and less diverse (approximately 6% vs 31%).

Time point in this sample: pre-treatment sample, taken before nivolumab and TIL therapy. Tumor tissue came from excised metastases, mostly pleural nodules or supraclavicular lymph nodes. This sample comprised tumor tissue, obtained at baseline. The rearrangement joins TRBV5-6 to TRBJ1-2, with unresolved D. The TCR sequence derives from a person between 25 and 80 years old with non-small cell lung cancer. The CDR3 coding sequence is TGTGCCAGCAGCTTGATATCCACTTCCTATGGCTACACCTTC. Translation gives CASSLISTSYGYTF.